The sequence of this T cell receptor (beta chain) was determined in a study of cytomegalovirus exposure and HLA in healthy donors. Findings and limits, study-wide: The study labeled fewer than 200 TCR beta chains cytomegalovirus-associated. Some public TCRs appeared in many individuals, while most sequences were rare.

This clone was observed a few times. Its antigen remains unidentified. Sequencing was performed with immunoSEQ multiplex PCR; in TCRdb, only in-frame clones are kept and a portion is missing. The sample comprises 100,000 to 150,000 clones, about 88% of which are singletons, and approximately 1% rests with the top ten. The CDR3 is 11 amino acids. Trimming took 1 base from V and 5 from J, leaving 5 bases between them. CDR1 is DFQATT and CDR2 is SNEGSKA in the germline V gene (reference sequence). The donors were members of the validation cohort, which comprised 120 subjects and was separate from the first cohort of several hundred subjects.

The gene calls are TRBV20-1 and TRBJ1-2; D remains unclear. Sequenced material: PBMCs. This TCR was recovered from a woman aged 18-30 years in good health and CMV-seronegative. The CDR3 nucleotides are TGCAGTGCTAGAGCCGGGTATGGCTACACCTTC. It is translated as CSARAGYGYTF.